This T cell receptor beta chain derives from a study of T cell repertoires in cytomegalovirus infection. This clonotype has a handful of counts. Germline CDR1 SGHTA, CDR2 FQGTGA. The V gene lost 2 bases and the J gene lost 3 bases, with 15 bases spanning the gap. The CDR3 contains 16 residues. TCRdb reanalysed the reads using MiXCR and keeps one entry per CDR3 protein. The sample lists around 740,000 distinct CDR3 sequences; 35% were seen once. The chain carries TRBV7-3 and TRBJ2-3, with a possible D match to TRBD1 (7 bases). The sample comprised PBMCs. The source is a human donor in good health (CMV status not recorded). Some clones in this sample may be carry-over from other donors' samples. The CDR3 bases are TGTGCCAGCAGCTTAGGCGGGACAGTATCTACAGATACGCAGTATTTT. This encodes CASSLGGTVSTDTQYF. Using reference TRBV7-3 and TRBJ2-3 for the parts outside the CDR3, the full variable domain is GAGVSQTPSNKVTEKGKYVELRCDPISGHTALYWYRQSLGQGPEFLIYFQGTGAADDSGLPNDRFFAVRPEGSVSTLKIQRTERGDSAVYLCASSLGGTVSTDTQYFGPGTRLTVL.